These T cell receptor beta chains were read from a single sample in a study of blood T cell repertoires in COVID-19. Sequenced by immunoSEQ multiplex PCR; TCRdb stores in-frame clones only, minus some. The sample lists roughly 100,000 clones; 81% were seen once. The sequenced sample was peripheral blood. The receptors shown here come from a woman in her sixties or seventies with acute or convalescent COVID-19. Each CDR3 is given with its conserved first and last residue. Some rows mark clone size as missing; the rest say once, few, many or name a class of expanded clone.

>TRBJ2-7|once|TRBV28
CASSYGRGPLAYYEQYF
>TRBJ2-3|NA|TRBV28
CASSVAPDTQYF
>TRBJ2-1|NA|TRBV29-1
CSVEGTTTTATYNEQFF
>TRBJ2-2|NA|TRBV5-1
CASSSSRGNPTGELFF
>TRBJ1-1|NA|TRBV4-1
CASSQVTGWRAEAFF
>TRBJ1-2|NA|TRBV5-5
CASSLPGDYGYTF
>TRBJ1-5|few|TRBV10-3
CAISESSGVNQPQHF
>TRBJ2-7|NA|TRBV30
CAWSSGGVYEQYF
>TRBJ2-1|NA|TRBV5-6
CASSPGLASSYNEQFF
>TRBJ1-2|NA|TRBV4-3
CASSHRGRGYTF
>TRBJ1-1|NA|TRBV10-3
CAISESEGNTEAFF
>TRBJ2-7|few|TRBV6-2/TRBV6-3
CASSSTGISYEQYF
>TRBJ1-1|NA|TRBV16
CASSQAGWRNTEAFF
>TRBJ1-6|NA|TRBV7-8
CASSSRSTNSPLHF
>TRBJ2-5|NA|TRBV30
CAWSVRSSGGSKTQYF
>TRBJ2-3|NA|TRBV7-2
CASSLELTTDTQYF
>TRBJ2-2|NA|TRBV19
CASSIIPGQGNTGELFF
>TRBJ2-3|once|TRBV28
CAWGRATDTQYF
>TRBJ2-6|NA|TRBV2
CASSEAGGSGANVLTF
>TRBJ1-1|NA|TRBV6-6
CASSYLPSSGNTEAFF
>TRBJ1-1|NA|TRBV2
CASQVGRGVANTEAFF
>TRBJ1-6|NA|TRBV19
CASSDEVSSPLHF
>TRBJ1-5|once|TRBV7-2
CASSFFLGQPQHF
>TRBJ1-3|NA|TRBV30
CAWGAGRVPGFGNTIYF
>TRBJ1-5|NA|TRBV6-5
CASLDREGNQPQHF
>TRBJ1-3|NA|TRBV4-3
CASSQGGTAGNTIYF
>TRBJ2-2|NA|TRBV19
CASSSQGQNTGELFF
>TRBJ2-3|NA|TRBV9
CASSVGGGSPDTQYF
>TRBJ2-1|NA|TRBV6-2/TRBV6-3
CASSYSRGAVYNEQFF
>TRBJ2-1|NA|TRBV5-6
CASSFDLAGIDEQFF
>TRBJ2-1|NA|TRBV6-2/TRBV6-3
CASSYQAGGSYNEQFF
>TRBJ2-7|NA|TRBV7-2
CASSLYYEQYF
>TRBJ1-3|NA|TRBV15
CATSRAETGSIYF
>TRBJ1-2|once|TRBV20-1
CSASGGPHNYGYTF
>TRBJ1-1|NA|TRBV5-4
CASSSRGTEAFF
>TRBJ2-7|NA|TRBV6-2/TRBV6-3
CASSYRERELNYEQYF
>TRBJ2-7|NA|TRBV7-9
CASSLTGSVEQYF
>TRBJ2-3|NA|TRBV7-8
CASSLRVAGGDTDTQYF
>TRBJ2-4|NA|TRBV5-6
CASSLAPGDIQYF
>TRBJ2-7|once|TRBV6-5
CASTLIGDTPYEQYF
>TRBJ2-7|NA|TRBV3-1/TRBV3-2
CASSQRGTSGRSNEQYF
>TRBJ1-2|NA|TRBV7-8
CASSLVSGANNYGYTF
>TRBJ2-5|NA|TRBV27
CASSRVLETQYF
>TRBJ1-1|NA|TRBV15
CATSRDMKGIGTEAFF